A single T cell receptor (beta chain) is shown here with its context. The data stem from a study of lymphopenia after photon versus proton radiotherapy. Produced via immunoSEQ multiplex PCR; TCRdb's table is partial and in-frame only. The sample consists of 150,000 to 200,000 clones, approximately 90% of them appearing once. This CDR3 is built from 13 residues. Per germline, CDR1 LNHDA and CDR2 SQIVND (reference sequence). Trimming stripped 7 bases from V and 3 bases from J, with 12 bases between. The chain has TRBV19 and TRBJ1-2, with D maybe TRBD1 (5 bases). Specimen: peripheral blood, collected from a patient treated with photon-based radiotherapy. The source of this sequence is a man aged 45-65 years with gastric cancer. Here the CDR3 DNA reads TGTGCCAGTACGAAAGGGGTGTACTATGGCTACACCTTC. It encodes CASTKGVYYGYTF.